The sequence of this T cell receptor (beta chain) was determined in a study of blood T cell repertoires in COVID-19. For the study at large: The origin of the acute and convalescent COVID-19 samples was the United States, Italy and Spain. The cDNA or gDNA used as material had been derived from T cells, B-cell-depleted T cells, or PBMCs.

Authors' methods: Amplification of reference gene primers provided the estimated nucleated cell counts. Sequencing was performed with immunoSEQ multiplex PCR; in TCRdb, only in-frame clones are kept and a portion is missing. V and J calls plus clone size are reproduced from that table; the DNA served to infer D and trimming. This repertoire shows 100,000 or so clones, approximately 88% found once; its top ten account for more than 5.5%. The receptor's source is a woman in her sixties or seventies with acute or convalescent COVID-19. Sequenced input: peripheral blood.

CDR3 nucleotide sequence: TGTGCCAGTGGGACAGGGTCGTCAATTGAGCCCCAGCATTTT. Residues: CASGTGSSIEPQHF. The rearrangement uses TRBV27 and TRBJ1-5; 9 bases are shared with TRBD1. Germline V gene sequence: CDR1 MNHEY, CDR2 SMNVEV (reference sequence). The CDR3 totals 14 residues. The V gene end was trimmed by 9 bases and the J gene end by 8 bases; junction bases not matched to a gene: 11.